The rows below give T cell receptor beta chains drawn from one sample of a study of CD8+ T cells in alopecia areata. Produced via immunoSEQ multiplex PCR; TCRdb's table is partial and in-frame only. The sample includes under 130,000 clones, about 60% of them seen just once. Sequences were obtained from CD4+ T cells sorted from blood. The receptors originated from a human donor in good health. Both conserved end residues are part of each CDR3. Each record gives: clone size, J gene, V gene, D gene, CDR3 DNA, CDR3 protein. The D gene is left open where the match is weak. Not every row has a clone size; where given, it reads once, few, many or a size class.

abundance: -
j_gene: TRBJ1-6
v_gene: TRBV30
d_gene: -
CDR3nt: TGTGCCTGCCCCGGCCACCCCGGGGGCCCCAATTCACCCCTCCACTTT
CDR3aa: CACPGHPGGPNSPLHF

abundance: -
j_gene: TRBJ2-7
v_gene: TRBV6-7
d_gene: TRBD1
CDR3nt: TGTGCCAGCAGTCCCCGGGACAGATCCTACGAGCAGTACTTC
CDR3aa: CASSPRDRSYEQYF

abundance: -
j_gene: TRBJ2-1
v_gene: TRBV2
d_gene: -
CDR3nt: TGTGCCAGCAGTGAAGGGGGCCATGAGCAGTTCTTC
CDR3aa: CASSEGGHEQFF

abundance: -
j_gene: TRBJ1-6
v_gene: TRBV30
d_gene: -
CDR3nt: TGTGCCTGGAGCAGGTCGGATTCACCCCTCCACTTT
CDR3aa: CAWSRSDSPLHF

abundance: few
j_gene: TRBJ1-5
v_gene: TRBV19
d_gene: -
CDR3nt: TGTGCCAGTAGAGATGGGAATCAGCCCCAGCATTTT
CDR3aa: CASRDGNQPQHF

abundance: -
j_gene: TRBJ1-6
v_gene: TRBV7-2
d_gene: TRBD1
CDR3nt: TGTGCCAGCAGCCTTCAGGGGGCGCCCAATTCACCCCTCCACTTT
CDR3aa: CASSLQGAPNSPLHF

abundance: -
j_gene: TRBJ2-5
v_gene: TRBV29-1
d_gene: TRBD2
CDR3nt: TGCAGCGCCCGATGGGGGACTAGCGAGGGGACCCAGTACTTC
CDR3aa: CSARWGTSEGTQYF

abundance: -
j_gene: TRBJ1-2
v_gene: TRBV7-8
d_gene: -
CDR3nt: TGTGCCAGCAGCTTAACAGGGATTAACTATGGCTACACCTTC
CDR3aa: CASSLTGINYGYTF

abundance: few
j_gene: TRBJ2-4
v_gene: TRBV29-1
d_gene: TRBD2
CDR3nt: TGCAGCGTGGGGGGGGAGACAACCGCCAAAAACATTCAGTACTTC
CDR3aa: CSVGGETTAKNIQYF

abundance: once
j_gene: TRBJ2-7
v_gene: TRBV28
d_gene: -
CDR3nt: TGTGCCAGCAGCCGGCTGACATTTTCCTACGAGCAGTACTTC
CDR3aa: CASSRLTFSYEQYF

abundance: -
j_gene: TRBJ1-2
v_gene: TRBV15
d_gene: -
CDR3nt: TGTGCCACCAGCAGAGGAATCTATGGCTACACCTTC
CDR3aa: CATSRGIYGYTF

abundance: -
j_gene: TRBJ2-1
v_gene: TRBV6-5
d_gene: TRBD1
CDR3nt: TGTGCCAGCAGGTCCGGACAGGGATTCAGTGAGCAGTTCTTC
CDR3aa: CASRSGQGFSEQFF

abundance: few
j_gene: TRBJ1-2
v_gene: TRBV11-1
d_gene: -
CDR3nt: TGTGCCAGCAGCCCGGAGGGAGCTGGCTACACCTTC
CDR3aa: CASSPEGAGYTF

abundance: -
j_gene: TRBJ2-1
v_gene: TRBV29-1
d_gene: -
CDR3nt: TGCAGCGTTGAAGTGTATAAGGGCGGTGAGCAGTTCTTC
CDR3aa: CSVEVYKGGEQFF

abundance: once
j_gene: TRBJ1-5
v_gene: TRBV10-3
d_gene: -
CDR3nt: TGTGCCATCACAGAGAGGGAGAATCAGCCCCAGCATTTT
CDR3aa: CAITERENQPQHF

abundance: -
j_gene: TRBJ2-5
v_gene: TRBV27
d_gene: TRBD2
CDR3nt: TGTGCCAGCAGGGGGAGCGGGATTGCCGGGACCCAGTACTTC
CDR3aa: CASRGSGIAGTQYF

abundance: -
j_gene: TRBJ2-2
v_gene: TRBV30
d_gene: -
CDR3nt: TGTGCCTGGAGGAGGAAGGCCGGGGAGCTGTTTTTT
CDR3aa: CAWRRKAGELFF

abundance: -
j_gene: TRBJ1-1
v_gene: TRBV29-1
d_gene: TRBD1
CDR3nt: TGCAGCGTTGAAGGCCAGGGGGTTGGGGCTTTCTTT
CDR3aa: CSVEGQGVGAFF

abundance: -
j_gene: TRBJ2-5
v_gene: TRBV29-1
d_gene: -
CDR3nt: TGCAGCGTTGAGGCGGAGACCCAGTACTTC
CDR3aa: CSVEAETQYF

abundance: -
j_gene: TRBJ2-7
v_gene: TRBV7-2
d_gene: -
CDR3nt: TGTGCCAGCAGCTTAGTGGGGGGGCGCGAGCAGTACTTC
CDR3aa: CASSLVGGREQYF

abundance: -
j_gene: TRBJ2-5
v_gene: TRBV5-1
d_gene: -
CDR3nt: TGCGCCAGCCACACCGGGCTACAAGAGACCCAGTACTTC
CDR3aa: CASHTGLQETQYF

abundance: few
j_gene: TRBJ2-1
v_gene: TRBV25-1
d_gene: TRBD1
CDR3nt: TGTGCCAGCAGTGATGGGGACAGGCGATACAATGAGCAGTTCTTC
CDR3aa: CASSDGDRRYNEQFF

abundance: -
j_gene: TRBJ2-3
v_gene: TRBV29-1
d_gene: -
CDR3nt: TGCAGCGCGAGGGGCTCCGAAGATACGCAGTATTTT
CDR3aa: CSARGSEDTQYF

abundance: -
j_gene: TRBJ2-1
v_gene: TRBV29-1
d_gene: -
CDR3nt: TGCAGCGTTGTCTCCTACAATGAGCAGTTCTTC
CDR3aa: CSVVSYNEQFF

abundance: -
j_gene: TRBJ2-3
v_gene: TRBV29-1
d_gene: TRBD1
CDR3nt: TGCAGCGCCTCCGGGACAGCAAGCACAGATACGCAGTATTTT
CDR3aa: CSASGTASTDTQYF

abundance: few
j_gene: TRBJ2-1
v_gene: TRBV19
d_gene: -
CDR3nt: TGTGCCAGTAGTTTTGGTTCGACGGGGGCTTTCCGCTACAATGAGCAGTTCTTC
CDR3aa: CASSFGSTGAFRYNEQFF

abundance: -
j_gene: TRBJ2-3
v_gene: TRBV18
d_gene: TRBD1
CDR3nt: TGTGCCAGCTCATCCAACCGGGACAGCAGAGATACGCAGTATTTT
CDR3aa: CASSSNRDSRDTQYF

abundance: -
j_gene: TRBJ1-2
v_gene: TRBV5-1
d_gene: TRBD1
CDR3nt: TGCGCCAGCGGAGGACAGGGGAACTATGGCTACACCTTC
CDR3aa: CASGGQGNYGYTF

abundance: -
j_gene: TRBJ1-2
v_gene: TRBV6-5
d_gene: -
CDR3nt: TGTGCCAGCAGTTACTCGAAGCAGGGCTACTATGGCTACACCTTC
CDR3aa: CASSYSKQGYYGYTF

abundance: -
j_gene: TRBJ2-1
v_gene: TRBV30
d_gene: TRBD2
CDR3nt: TGTGCCTCCACGACTGGAGCGGGGGGACTTGAGCAGTTCTTC
CDR3aa: CASTTGAGGLEQFF

abundance: -
j_gene: TRBJ2-5
v_gene: TRBV7-2
d_gene: -
CDR3nt: TGTGCCAGCAGCCTCGCGTACCAAGAGACCCAGTACTTC
CDR3aa: CASSLAYQETQYF

abundance: -
j_gene: TRBJ2-5
v_gene: TRBV29-1
d_gene: TRBD1
CDR3nt: TGCAGCGTTGACGCCAGGGGGCCAGAGACCCAGTACTTC
CDR3aa: CSVDARGPETQYF

abundance: -
j_gene: TRBJ1-4
v_gene: TRBV2
d_gene: -
CDR3nt: TGTGCCAGCAGAACTCGACAGGCCCCTAATGAAAAACTGTTTTTT
CDR3aa: CASRTRQAPNEKLFF

abundance: -
j_gene: TRBJ2-1
v_gene: TRBV9
d_gene: -
CDR3nt: TGTGCCAGCAGCGCACCGGGGGCCGTCGCCTACAATGAGCAGTTCTTC
CDR3aa: CASSAPGAVAYNEQFF

abundance: -
j_gene: TRBJ1-1
v_gene: TRBV19
d_gene: TRBD1
CDR3nt: TGTGCCAGTGCCGACAGGGTCACTGAAGCTTTCTTT
CDR3aa: CASADRVTEAFF

abundance: -
j_gene: TRBJ2-3
v_gene: TRBV6-4
d_gene: -
CDR3nt: TGTGCCAGCAGTGCAACTAGGGTCGATACGCAGTATTTT
CDR3aa: CASSATRVDTQYF

abundance: -
j_gene: TRBJ1-2
v_gene: TRBV15
d_gene: -
CDR3nt: TGTGCCACCAGCAGAGATTACAGATGGACAGTCTATGGCTACACCTTC
CDR3aa: CATSRDYRWTVYGYTF

abundance: -
j_gene: TRBJ2-5
v_gene: TRBV5-1
d_gene: TRBD2
CDR3nt: TGCGCCAGCAGCTTCGGGACTAGCCTTCGGGAGACCCAGTACTTC
CDR3aa: CASSFGTSLRETQYF

abundance: -
j_gene: TRBJ1-5
v_gene: TRBV11-2
d_gene: -
CDR3nt: TGTGCCAGCAGCTTATACGTACGCAGACGCAATCAGCCCCAGCATTTT
CDR3aa: CASSLYVRRRNQPQHF

abundance: few
j_gene: TRBJ1-1
v_gene: TRBV11-2
d_gene: -
CDR3nt: TGTGCCAGCAGCTTATTAGGTCCCCGTTACGCTGAAGCTTTCTTT
CDR3aa: CASSLLGPRYAEAFF

abundance: -
j_gene: TRBJ2-1
v_gene: TRBV6-1
d_gene: TRBD1
CDR3nt: TGTGCCAGCAGCCGCCCGCTACCCGGGACAGCCCAGTTCTTC
CDR3aa: CASSRPLPGTAQFF

abundance: few
j_gene: TRBJ2-4
v_gene: TRBV29-1
d_gene: TRBD1
CDR3nt: TGCAGCGGTAGGGACAGTGGAATTCAGTACTTC
CDR3aa: CSGRDSGIQYF